This T cell receptor beta chain was identified in a study of cytomegalovirus exposure and HLA in healthy donors. In the case of this clone: What it binds is not known.

Study outcomes and limitations: Within the 130 or so validation repertoires, first-cohort TCR clusters tended to co-occur, according to a later analysis. The study designated 160 or so TCR beta chains cytomegalovirus-associated.

Here immunoSEQ multiplex PCR was the method, and the copy in TCRdb shows in-frame clones only, minus some. The sample carries roughly 280,000 clones, 80% to 90% recorded once. This sequence originates from a woman younger than 30 in good health and CMV-seronegative. The specimen was PBMCs.

The CDR3 DNA reads TGTGCCAGCAGTACCGTACTAGCGGGAGCCTCCTACAATGAGCAGTTCTTC. It codes for CASSTVLAGASYNEQFF. This chain connects TRBV28 to TRBJ2-1; 11 nucleotides align to TRBD2. CDR1 is MDHEN, CDR2 SYDVKM, per germline. V shed 5 bases, J shed 0 bases, and the junction held 6 bases outside the gene matches. The CDR3 contains 17 residues.